Ten or more counts support the clone carrying this T cell receptor beta chain. Its antigen remains unknown. This sample was included in a study of T-cell reconstitution after alpha-beta-depleted transplantation in children. Study results and caveats: In patients about two months after transplant, alpha-beta T cells reportedly arose from several hundred expanded graft clones. Surviving recipient T cells and intrathymic progenitors accounted for some patients' high TCRbeta diversity at day 60. Newly generated T cells supplied most T-cell counts and diversity one year post-transplant.

V dropped 1 base and J dropped 5; count of bases not matched to a gene: 10. Germline CDR1 SGHTA, CDR2 FQGNSA. The length of the CDR3 is 16 residues. A TCRbeta library incorporating unique molecular identifiers was prepared. TCRdb re-analysed the PCR reads in MiXCR, keeping a single row per CDR3 protein. The repertoire has hundreds of thousands of distinct CDR3 sequences, around 14% of them found once; the top ten carry about 0.79%. This sequence joins TRBV7-2 and TRBJ2-5, with TRBD1 identical over 7 bases. The source is a girl between 2 and 10 years old with congenital amegakaryocytic thrombocytopenia, due to receive a stem cell transplant. The input for sequencing was PBMCs, taken before TCRalphabeta/CD19-depleted stem cell transplant. As DNA, the CDR3 is TGTGCCAGCAGCTTAGAGTGGTCGGACAGGCTGGAGACCCAGTACTTC. Residues: CASSLEWSDRLETQYF.